The T cell receptor beta chain described here comes from a study of blood T cell repertoires in COVID-19. Study information: The samples span acute and convalescent COVID-19 from the United States, Italy and Spain. The cDNA or gDNA used as material had been derived from T cells, B-cell-depleted T cells, or PBMCs.

Sequencing used immunoSEQ multiplex PCR; TCRdb keeps in-frame clones, though not all of them. The sample consists of approximately 200,000 clones, 85% to 90% of them appearing once. Sequenced input: peripheral blood. The receptor was isolated from a woman in her 30s with active or convalescent COVID-19.

CDR3 in amino acids: CASSLVAGHYNEQFF. DNA for the CDR3: TGTGCCAGCAGCTTAGTGGCGGGCCACTACAATGAGCAGTTCTTC. The rearrangement joins TRBV7-2 to TRBJ2-1, with D possibly matching TRBD2 (5 bases). V lost 1 base and J 3 bases, leaving 10 bases between the germline ends. Germline-derived CDR1 and CDR2 are SGHTA and FQGNSA. The CDR3 contains 15 residues.